This T cell receptor beta chain derives from a study of T cell repertoires in cytomegalovirus infection. Study as a whole: Public TCR beta signatures indicated both CMV infection and matching HLA type. Overall study findings and caveats: HLA-C-restricted CMV clonotypes gave the most frequent clonotype in two of eight donors. Totalled public TCR beta family frequency picked out people who carried CMV plus the relevant HLA.

Per the germline V gene, CDR1 is SNHLY and CDR2 is FYNNEI. The CDR3 totals 15 residues. V lost 10 bases and J lost 4; bases outside the gene matches: 10. One entry per CDR3 protein, called by TCRdb with MiXCR from the reads. The data show around 550,000 distinct CDR3 sequences, roughly 29% seen once. Details on this clonotype: Its antigen is still unknown.

The rearrangement links TRBV2 to TRBJ1-6; TRBD1 matches 7 bases. The sample consisted of PBMCs. This TCR derives from a human donor in good health (CMV status not recorded). Some clones in this sample may be carry-over from other donors' samples. The CDR3 loop reads CATTFGRGYNSPLHF. In DNA, the CDR3 is TGTGCCACAACTTTTGGCAGGGGGTATAATTCACCCCTCCACTTT.